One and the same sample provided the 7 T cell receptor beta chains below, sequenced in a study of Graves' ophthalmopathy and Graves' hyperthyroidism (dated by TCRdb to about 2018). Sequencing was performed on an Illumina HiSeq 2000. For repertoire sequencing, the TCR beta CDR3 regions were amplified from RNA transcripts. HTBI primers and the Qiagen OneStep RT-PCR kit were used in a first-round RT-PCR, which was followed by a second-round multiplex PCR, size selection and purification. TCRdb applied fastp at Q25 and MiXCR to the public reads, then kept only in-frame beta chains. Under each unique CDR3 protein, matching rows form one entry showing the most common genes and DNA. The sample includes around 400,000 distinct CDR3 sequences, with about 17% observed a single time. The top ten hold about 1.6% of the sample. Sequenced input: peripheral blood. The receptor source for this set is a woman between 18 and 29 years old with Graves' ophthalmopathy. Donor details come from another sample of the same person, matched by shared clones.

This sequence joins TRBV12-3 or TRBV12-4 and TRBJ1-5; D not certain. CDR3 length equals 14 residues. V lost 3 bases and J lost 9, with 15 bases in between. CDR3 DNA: TGTGCCAGCAGTTTGAGGTCCGGTCAATCGCCCCAGCATTTT. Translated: CASSLRSGQSPQHF.

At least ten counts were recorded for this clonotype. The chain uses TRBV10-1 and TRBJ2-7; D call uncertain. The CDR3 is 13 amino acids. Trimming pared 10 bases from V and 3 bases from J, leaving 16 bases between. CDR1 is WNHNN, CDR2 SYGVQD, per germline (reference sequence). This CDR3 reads CAIDRAQIYEQYF. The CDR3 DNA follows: TGCGCCATAGACCGTGCCCAAATCTACGAGCAGTACTTC.

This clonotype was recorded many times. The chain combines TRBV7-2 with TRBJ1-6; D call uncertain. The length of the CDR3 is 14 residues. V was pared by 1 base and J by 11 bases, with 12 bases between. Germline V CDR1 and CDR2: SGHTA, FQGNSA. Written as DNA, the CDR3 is TGTGCCAGCAGCTTAGGAGGGTCGGGAGCACCCCTCCACTTT. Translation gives CASSLGGSGAPLHF. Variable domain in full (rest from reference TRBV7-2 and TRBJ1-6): GAGVSQSPSNKVTEKGKDVELRCDPISGHTALYWYRQSLGQGLEFLIYFQGNSAPDKSGLPSDRFSAERTGGSVSTLTIQRTQQEDSAVYLCASSLGGSGAPLHFGNGTRLTVT.

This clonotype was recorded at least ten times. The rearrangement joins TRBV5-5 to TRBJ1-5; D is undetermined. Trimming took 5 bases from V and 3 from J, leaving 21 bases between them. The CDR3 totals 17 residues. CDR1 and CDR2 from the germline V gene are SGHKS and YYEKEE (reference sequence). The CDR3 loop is CASRRTIGGLNNQPQHF. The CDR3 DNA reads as TGTGCCAGCAGGCGAACAATAGGTGGACTGAACAATCAGCCCCAGCATTTT.

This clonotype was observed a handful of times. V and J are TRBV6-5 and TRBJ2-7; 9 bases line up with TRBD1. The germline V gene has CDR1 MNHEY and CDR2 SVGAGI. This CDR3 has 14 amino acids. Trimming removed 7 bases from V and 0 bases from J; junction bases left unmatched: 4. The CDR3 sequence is CASIRTGDSYEQYF. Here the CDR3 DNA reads TGTGCCAGCATTAGGACAGGGGACTCCTACGAGCAGTACTTC.

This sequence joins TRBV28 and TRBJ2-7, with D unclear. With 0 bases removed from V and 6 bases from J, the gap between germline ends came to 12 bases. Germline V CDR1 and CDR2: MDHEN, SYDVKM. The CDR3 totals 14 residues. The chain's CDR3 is CASSLWGRAAEQYF. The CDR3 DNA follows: TGTGCCAGCAGTTTATGGGGCAGAGCCGCCGAGCAGTACTTC.

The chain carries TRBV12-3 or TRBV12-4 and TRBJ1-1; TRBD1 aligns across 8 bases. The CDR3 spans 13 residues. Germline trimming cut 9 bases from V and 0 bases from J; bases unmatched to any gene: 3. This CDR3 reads CASGQGLNTEAFF. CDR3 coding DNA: TGTGCCAGTGGACAGGGATTGAACACTGAAGCTTTCTTT.